Listed here are 23 T cell receptor beta chains from one sample, sequenced in a study of T cell responses to AZD1222 COVID-19 vaccine. Repertoires were generated with immunoSEQ multiplex PCR, while TCRdb's copy carries only in-frame clones and drops some. Of 80,000 or so clones listed, 70% to 90% are singletons. The specimen comprised peripheral blood, sampled 28 days after the second AZD1222 dose. The receptors stem from an adult who received the AZD1222 COVID-19 vaccine.

This chain joins TRBV11-3 and TRBJ2-2; TRBD1 aligns across 12 bases. J lost 4 bases, V lost 0 bases, and 3 bases had no gene match. The CDR3 extends over 17 amino acids. CDR1 and CDR2 from the germline V gene are SGHNT and YENEEA. As DNA, the CDR3 is TGTGCCAGCAGCTTAGATCGGGACAGGGGGCTCACCGGGGAGCTGTTTTTT. This sequence encodes CASSLDRDRGLTGELFF.

This chain links TRBV18 with TRBJ1-6, with D unresolved. The CDR3 runs 15 residues. V gave up 1 base and J gave up 5 bases, with 9 bases separating them. The germline V gene encodes CDR1 KGHSH and CDR2 LQKENI. The CDR3 DNA reads as TGTGCCAGCTCACCACGGCAGGTGAATAATTCACCCCTCCACTTT. Encoded protein: CASSPRQVNNSPLHF. The full variable domain, rest sourced from reference TRBV18 and TRBJ1-6, is NAGVMQNPRHLVRRRGQEARLRCSPMKGHSHVYWYRQLPEEGLKFMVYLQKENIIDESGMPKERFSAEFPKEGPSILRIQQVVRGDSAAYFCASSPRQVNNSPLHFGNGTRLTVT.

The V call is TRBV3-1 (or the pseudogene TRBV3-2), the J call TRBJ1-6, with D uncertain. CDR3 length: 11 residues. V lost 6 bases and J lost 14, with 11 bases in between. Germline CDR1 reads LGHDT; CDR2 reads YNNKEL (reference sequence). CDR3 DNA: TGTGCCAGCAGTCGCATCGTATCCCTCCACTTT. It specifies CASSRIVSLHF.

This clone has only one observation. This sequence joins TRBV10-3 and TRBJ1-4; maybe TRBD1 (5 bases). V gave up 10 bases and J gave up 8 bases, with 14 bases separating them. The CDR3 length is 12 residues. Per germline, CDR1 ENHRY and CDR2 SYGVKD. CDR3 loop: CANGAGSEKLFF. The CDR3 region has the DNA TGTGCCAACGGGGCAGGCAGCGAAAAACTGTTTTTT.

The chain recombines TRBV11-2 with TRBJ2-5, with TRBD2 identical over 11 bases. V lost 4 bases and J lost 2; bases outside the gene matches: 3. Germline loops: CDR1 SGHAT, CDR2 FQNNGV. This CDR3 region has 15 residues. CDR3 nucleotide sequence: TGTGCCAGCAGCTACCTAGCGGGGGGACAAGAGACCCAGTACTTC. It specifies CASSYLAGGQETQYF.

The V and J genes are TRBV6-5 and TRBJ2-7; D unresolved. Germline loops: CDR1 MNHEY, CDR2 SVGAGI. The CDR3 contains 14 residues. The ends were cut back, 5 bases at V and 4 bases at J, with 15 bases in the middle. CDR3: CASSRVLRQYEQYF. The DNA for the CDR3 is TGTGCCAGCAGTAGGGTCCTGAGACAATACGAGCAGTACTTC.

A few counts support this clone. The chain is built from TRBV5-1 and TRBJ2-2, with TRBD1 matching over 7 bases. The CDR3 runs to 16 residues. Germline CDR1 is SGHRS and CDR2 is YFSETQ. V lost 4 bases, J lost 1 base, and 7 bases stayed unmatched. The CDR3 protein is CASSPSRTGNTGELFF. In DNA, the CDR3 is TGCGCCAGCAGCCCCTCTAGGACAGGGAACACCGGGGAGCTGTTTTTT.

This clone was seen only once. The genes are TRBV19 and TRBJ1-1, with D hard to call. Germline values: CDR1 LNHDA, CDR2 SQIVND (reference sequence). Trimming took 0 bases from V and 5 from J, leaving 7 bases between them. The CDR3 has 13 amino acids. The chain's CDR3 is CASSIDPLTEAFF. The CDR3, as DNA: TGTGCCAGTAGTATAGACCCACTAACTGAAGCTTTCTTT. Full variable domain (outside the CDR3, taken from reference TRBV19 and TRBJ1-1): DGGITQSPKYLFRKEGQNVTLSCEQNLNHDAMYWYRQDPGQGLRLIYYSQIVNDFQKGDIAEGYSVSREKKESFPLTVTSAQKNPTAFYLCASSIDPLTEAFFGQGTRLTVV.

The chain recombines TRBV6-4 with TRBJ2-2; D may be TRBD2 (6 bases). Germline V CDR1 and CDR2: MRHNA, SNTAGT. The CDR3 runs 14 residues. The ends were cut back, 7 bases at V and 5 bases at J, with 14 bases in the middle. The CDR3 loop is CASKGGGATGELFF. The CDR3 nucleotides are TGTGCCAGCAAAGGAGGAGGGGCAACCGGGGAGCTGTTTTTT.

The genes are TRBV7-2 and TRBJ1-1, with D unclear. The CDR3 has 13 amino acids. Germline V CDR1 and CDR2: SGHTA, FQGNSA. The V end was cut by 5 bases, the J end by 0 bases, with 7 bases between. CDR3: CASSVTMNTEAFF. CDR3 bases: TGTGCCAGCAGCGTGACAATGAACACTGAAGCTTTCTTT.

The chain carries TRBV3-1 (or the pseudogene TRBV3-2) and TRBJ2-1; D remains ambiguous. Trimming shortened V by 0 bases and J by 6 bases, and 9 bases separated the two germline ends. Per germline, CDR1 LGHDT and CDR2 YNNKEL (reference sequence). The CDR3 runs to 14 residues. Here the CDR3 reads CASSQEPLPNEQFF. In DNA form, the CDR3 reads TGTGCCAGCAGCCAAGAACCCCTACCCAATGAGCAGTTCTTC.

The gene calls are TRBV11-1 and TRBJ2-3; weak D call: TRBD2 (8 bases). The CDR3 extends over 16 amino acids. Germline V lookup: CDR1 SGHAT, CDR2 FQDESV (reference sequence). Trimming took off 5 bases at V and 6 bases at J, with 21 bases between the two ends. CDR3 region: CASSANPGLGGDTQYF. The CDR3 DNA follows: TGTGCCAGCAGCGCCAACCCGGGACTAGGGGGCGATACGCAGTATTTT.

V usage is TRBV3-1 (or the pseudogene TRBV3-2) and J usage is TRBJ2-1; TRBD2 aligns across 10 bases. The CDR3 is 15 residues long. CDR1 and CDR2 from the germline V gene are LGHDT and YNNKEL (reference sequence). With 5 bases clipped from V and 1 base from J, the junction kept 2 bases outside the gene matches. The CDR3 is CASSSSGGSYNEQFF. CDR3 sequence (DNA): TGTGCCAGCAGCTCTAGCGGGGGTTCCTACAATGAGCAGTTCTTC.

The V call is TRBV19, the J call TRBJ2-7; a weak D match, TRBD1 (6 bases). This CDR3 has 15 residues. The germline V gene has CDR1 LNHDA and CDR2 SQIVND (reference sequence). V shed 5 bases and J shed 0 bases, with 14 bases lying between them. The CDR3 nucleotides read TGTGCCAGTAGTCCCGGACAGACCAGCTCCTACGAGCAGTACTTC. Its protein is CASSPGQTSSYEQYF.

V usage is TRBV12-3 or TRBV12-4 and J usage is TRBJ2-1; D is uncertain. This CDR3 region has 13 residues. V was shortened by 6 bases and J by 9 bases, with 15 bases between the two germline ends. Here the CDR3 DNA reads TGTGCCAGCAGGACGTCTGAGTGGACTGAGCAGTTCTTC. This encodes CASRTSEWTEQFF.

The CDR3 DNA sequence: TGTGCCAGCAGCCAGGCGGGGGGGTTTGGTGAAAAACTGTTTTTT. This translates into CASSQAGGFGEKLFF. The V call is TRBV3-1 (or the pseudogene TRBV3-2), the J call TRBJ1-4; D perhaps matches TRBD1 (5 bases). Germline values: CDR1 LGHDT, CDR2 YNNKEL (reference sequence). Trimming cost V 3 bases and J 7 bases, with 15 bases left between them. The CDR3 is 15 residues long.

The rearrangement joins TRBV6-5 to TRBJ1-5; maybe TRBD1 (5 bases). Between the trimmed V and J ends, which lost 6 bases and 3 bases, there was a span of 12 bases. Germline V gives CDR1 MNHEY, CDR2 SVGAGI. The CDR3 covers 14 residues. The CDR3 DNA sequence: TGTGCCAGCAGGCCGGGACCTTCCAATCAGCCCCAGCATTTT. Its protein product is CASRPGPSNQPQHF.

This chain uses TRBV5-1 with TRBJ2-3; 7 bases fit TRBD1. This CDR3 has 16 residues. Germline-derived CDR1 and CDR2 are SGHRS and YFSETQ. The V and J ends lost 4 bases and 1 base, in that order; junction bases with no gene match: 9. CDR3 loop: CASSLVGDSRTDTQYF. The CDR3 region has the DNA TGCGCCAGCAGCCTGGTTGGGGACAGTCGCACAGATACGCAGTATTTT.

The rearrangement links TRBV5-1 to TRBJ2-3; D might be TRBD1 (6 bases). The CDR3 loop spans 16 amino acids. The V end was cut by 1 base, the J end by 4 bases, with 16 bases between. The germline gives CDR1 SGHRS, CDR2 YFSETQ. The DNA of the CDR3 is TGCGCCAGCAGCTTGAGTAGGGGGAGTGATGCAGATACGCAGTATTTT. As protein: CASSLSRGSDADTQYF. Drawing the rest from reference TRBV5-1 and TRBJ2-3, the complete variable domain is KAGVTQTPRYLIKTRGQQVTLSCSPISGHRSVSWYQQTPGQGLQFLFEYFSETQRNKGNFPGRFSGRQFSNSRSEMNVSTLELGDSALYLCASSLSRGSDADTQYFGPGTRLTVL.

The genes are TRBV28 and TRBJ1-6; 10 bases are shared with TRBD1. This CDR3 spans 17 amino acids. Trimming at V came to 3 bases and at J to 4 bases, leaving 6 bases not matched to a gene. Germline V gives CDR1 MDHEN, CDR2 SYDVKM. The CDR3 DNA follows: TGTGCCAGCAGTTTGTGGGGACAGGGGTGGTATAATTCACCCCTCCACTTT. Amino acids: CASSLWGQGWYNSPLHF. The entire variable domain, with the rest obtained from reference TRBV28 and TRBJ1-6, is as follows: DVKVTQSSRYLVKRTGEKVFLECVQDMDHENMFWYRQDPGLGLRLIYFSYDVKMKEKGDIPEGYSVSREKKERFSLILESASTNQTSMYLCASSLWGQGWYNSPLHFGNGTRLTVT.

The sample holds one count of this clone. In DNA form, the CDR3 reads TGTGCCGGCTGGCCCGGGGTGAGGGGGACCCAGTACTTC. Its translation is CAGWPGVRGTQYF. This chain links TRBV5-8 with TRBJ2-5, with D perhaps matching TRBD1 or TRBD2 (5 bases each). In germline, CDR1 is SGHTS, CDR2 YDEGEE. V gave up 10 bases and J gave up 7 bases, with 20 bases separating them. This CDR3 is built from 13 residues.

In DNA, the CDR3 is TGTGCCATCAGCCGGGACAGAGACTCCTACAATGAGCAGTTCTTC. Its translation is CAISRDRDSYNEQFF. The chain joins TRBV10-3 to TRBJ2-1, with 7 nucleotides matching TRBD1. Trimming at V came to 6 bases and at J to 0 bases, leaving 5 bases not matched to a gene. The CDR3 is made up of 15 amino acids. CDR1 is ENHRY, CDR2 SYGVKD, per germline.

The rearrangement uses TRBV28 and TRBJ2-7, with D possibly TRBD2 on 6 matching bases. The length of the CDR3 is 13 residues. Germline lookup yields CDR1 MDHEN and CDR2 SYDVKM. V lost 3 bases and J 6 bases, leaving 12 bases between the germline ends. The CDR3 DNA is TGTGCCAGCAGTTTTCGGAGGGCTGGCGAGCAGTACTTC. Amino acid sequence: CASSFRRAGEQYF.